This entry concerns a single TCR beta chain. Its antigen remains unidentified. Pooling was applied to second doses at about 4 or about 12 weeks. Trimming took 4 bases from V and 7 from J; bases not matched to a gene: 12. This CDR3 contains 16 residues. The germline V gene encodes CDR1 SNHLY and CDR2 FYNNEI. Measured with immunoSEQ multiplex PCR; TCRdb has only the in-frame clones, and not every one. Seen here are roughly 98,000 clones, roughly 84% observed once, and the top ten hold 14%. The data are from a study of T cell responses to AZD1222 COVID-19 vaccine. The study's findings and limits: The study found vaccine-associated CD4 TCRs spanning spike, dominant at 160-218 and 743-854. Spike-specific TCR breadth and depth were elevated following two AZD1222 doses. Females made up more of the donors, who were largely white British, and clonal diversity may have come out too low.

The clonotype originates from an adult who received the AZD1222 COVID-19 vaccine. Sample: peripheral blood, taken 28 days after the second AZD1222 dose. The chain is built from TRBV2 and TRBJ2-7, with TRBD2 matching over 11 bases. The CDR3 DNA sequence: TGTGCCAGCAGTGCCGGGGGTAGCGGGAGGGTGAGGGAGCAGTACTTC. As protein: CASSAGGSGRVREQYF.